The next 29 T cell receptor beta chains were all read from a single sample in a study of shared clonotypes between healthy human individuals. The protocol was immunoSEQ multiplex PCR, while the TCRdb copy is restricted to in-frame clones and leaves out a portion. Among 2,100,000 or so clones listed, more than 90% were seen once. Sample: naive CD4+ T cells sorted from blood. As to subset: CD45RA+ positively selected. Receptors originate from a man aged 18 to 29 in good health.

This sequence joins TRBV6-1 and TRBJ2-5; D ambiguous. CDR3 size: 16 residues. The germline V and J ends were trimmed by 1 base and 5 bases, with 17 bases remaining between them. Germline-derived CDR1 and CDR2 are MNHNS and SASEGT. Written as DNA, the CDR3 is TGTGCCAGCAGTGAAGGCGTGCGTGGGCCGGTTGAGACCCAGTACTTC. It encodes CASSEGVRGPVETQYF.

The chain uses TRBV2 and TRBJ2-3; TRBD2 matches 9 bases. Germline values: CDR1 SNHLY, CDR2 FYNNEI. The CDR3 contains 16 residues. V gave up 4 bases and J gave up 3 bases; unmatched junction bases: 8. This chain's CDR3 is CASSVLSSGRTDTQYF. The CDR3 coding sequence is TGTGCCAGCAGTGTGTTAAGTAGCGGGAGAACAGATACGCAGTATTTT.

The rearrangement uses TRBV14 and TRBJ2-7; TRBD2 agrees at 8 bases. The CDR3 sequence is 13 residues long. Germline CDR1 and CDR2: SGHDN and FVKESK. V gave up 4 bases and J gave up 8 bases; unmatched junction bases: 7. The CDR3 region is CASSLGLVGQQYF. The CDR3 region has the DNA TGTGCCAGCAGCCTGGGACTAGTGGGACAGCAGTACTTC. Variable domain in full (rest from reference TRBV14 and TRBJ2-7): EAGVTQFPSHSVIEKGQTVTLRCDPISGHDNLYWYRRVMGKEIKFLLHFVKESKQDESGMPNNRFLAERTGGTYSTLKVQPAELEDSGVYFCASSLGLVGQQYFGPGTRLTVT.

The chain carries TRBV6-1 and TRBJ1-5, with D maybe TRBD1 (6 bases). The germline V and J ends were trimmed by 4 bases and 4 bases, with 20 bases remaining between them. The CDR3 is 17 amino acids. The V gene's germline CDR1 is MNHNS and CDR2 SASEGT. The CDR3 DNA reads as TGTGCCAGCAGTGGACAGGAGTCATCTTTCTTGAATCAGCCCCAGCATTTT. It encodes CASSGQESSFLNQPQHF.

Worth noting for this clone: The same CDR3 can be traced to other DNA sequences in this sample. The chain has TRBV4-1 and TRBJ1-2, with D possibly TRBD1 on 6 matching bases. In germline, CDR1 is MGHRA, CDR2 YSYEKL. CDR3 length: 15 amino acids. Trimming took 1 base from V and 2 from J, leaving 11 bases between them. DNA of the CDR3: TGCGCCAGCAGCCAAGCTGGAACAGGGAACTATGGCTACACCTTC. It codes for CASSQAGTGNYGYTF.

The J gene is TRBJ2-1, the V gene TRBV10-3, with D unclear. Per germline, CDR1 ENHRY and CDR2 SYGVKD. The CDR3 contains 15 residues. The V gene lost 0 bases and the J gene lost 4 bases, with 10 bases spanning the gap. The CDR3 sequence: CAISESRPAYNEQFF. The CDR3 DNA reads TGTGCCATCAGTGAGTCGAGACCGGCATACAATGAGCAGTTCTTC.

V usage is TRBV5-1 and J usage is TRBJ1-1; maybe TRBD1 (5 bases). Deletions cut 5 bases from V and 8 bases from J, with 10 bases between. This CDR3 region has 11 residues. Germline values: CDR1 SGHRS, CDR2 YFSETQ. CDR3 sequence: CASRVEGEAFF. The CDR3 DNA reads as TGCGCCAGCAGAGTGGAGGGGGAAGCTTTCTTT.

This clone occurred once. The rearrangement joins TRBV7-3 to TRBJ2-3; TRBD2 matches at 8 bases. Germline-derived CDR1 and CDR2 are SGHTA and FQGTGA. After removal of 5 bases from V and 3 bases from J, the junction contained 10 bases not matched to a gene. The CDR3 length is 16 residues. The CDR3, as DNA: TGTGCCAGCAGCCCCCTCGGGGGGGCCGGTACAGATACGCAGTATTTT. The encoded protein is CASSPLGGAGTDTQYF. The variable domain in full, completed from reference TRBV7-3 and TRBJ2-3, reads GAGVSQTPSNKVTEKGKYVELRCDPISGHTALYWYRQSLGQGPEFLIYFQGTGAADDSGLPNDRFFAVRPEGSVSTLKIQRTERGDSAVYLCASSPLGGAGTDTQYFGPGTRLTVL.

V usage is TRBV21-1 and J usage is TRBJ2-1; TRBD1, the table's D call, was not compared with the DNA. TRBV21-1 corresponds to a pseudogene. There are 16 residues in the CDR3. CDR3 region: CASSNGRGAKDNEQFF. Here the CDR3 DNA reads TGTGCCAGCAGCAACGGCAGGGGGGCGAAAGACAATGAGCAGTTCTTC.

The chain carries TRBV5-4 and TRBJ2-7; 9 bases match TRBD2. The J segment lost 2 bases and the V segment lost 4 bases, leaving 7 bases of the junction unmatched. The CDR3 is 15 amino acids. Looked up from germline, CDR1 is SGHNT and CDR2 is YYREEE (reference sequence). The CDR3 loop is CASSMRLAATYEQYF. The DNA of the CDR3 is TGTGCCAGCAGCATGAGACTAGCGGCGACCTACGAGCAGTACTTC.

The V and J genes are TRBV4-3 and TRBJ2-7; D is undetermined. The V end was cut by 4 bases, the J end by 3 bases, with 13 bases between. The CDR3 has 14 amino acids. Germline V lookup: CDR1 LGHNA, CDR2 YSLEER. CDR3 sequence: CASSRVLKGYEQYF. CDR3 bases: TGCGCCAGCAGCCGGGTGCTAAAAGGCTACGAGCAGTACTTC.

The V gene is TRBV6-6, the J gene TRBJ1-6; D possibly corresponds to TRBD1 (5 bases). The ends were cut back, 8 bases at V and 7 bases at J, with 9 bases in the middle. Germline CDR1 is MNHNY and CDR2 is SVGAGI (reference sequence). The length of the CDR3 is 12 residues. CDR3 nucleotide sequence: TGTGCCAGCCGGGACGGCAATTCACCCCTCCACTTT. Its translation: CASRDGNSPLHF.

As concerns this clone: Different DNA sequences within this sample yield the same CDR3. The chain has TRBV30 and TRBJ2-7; D is unresolved. Looked up from germline, CDR1 is GTSNPN and CDR2 is SVGIG (reference sequence). Trimming removed 0 bases from V and 2 bases from J, with 5 bases in between. This CDR3 spans 12 amino acids. CDR3 coding DNA: TGTGCCTGGAGTGTAGTAACCTACGAGCAGTACTTC. Residues: CAWSVVTYEQYF.

The rearrangement links TRBV5-1 to TRBJ2-1; TRBD2 matches at 10 bases. From germline, CDR1 is SGHRS and CDR2 YFSETQ. The CDR3 sequence is 19 residues long. The V gene end was trimmed by 0 bases and the J gene end by 5 bases; junction bases not matched to a gene: 14. The CDR3 sequence: CASSLDSRRLAGVHNEQFF. DNA for the CDR3: TGCGCCAGCAGCTTGGATTCACGCCGCCTAGCGGGGGTGCACAATGAGCAGTTCTTC.

The chain recombines TRBV5-6 with TRBJ2-1; D is perhaps TRBD1 or TRBD2 (6 bases each). V was cut by 0 bases and J by 15 bases, with 19 bases left in between. Germline V CDR1 and CDR2: SGHDT, YYEEEE. This CDR3 region has 14 residues. This CDR3 reads CASSLGGVPGAGFF. As DNA, the CDR3 is TGTGCCAGCAGCTTGGGAGGGGTGCCGGGGGCCGGGTTCTTC. The variable domain in full, completed from reference TRBV5-6 and TRBJ2-1, reads DAGVTQSPTHLIKTRGQQVTLRCSPKSGHDTVSWYQQALGQGPQFIFQYYEEEERQRGNFPDRFSGHQFPNYSSELNVNALLLGDSALYLCASSLGGVPGAGFFGPGTRLTVL.

The rearrangement joins TRBV7-9 to TRBJ1-6; the D gene is possibly TRBD1 (5 bases). V gave up 5 bases and J gave up 12 bases, with 17 bases separating them. The CDR3 loop spans 14 amino acids. CDR1 and CDR2 from the germline V gene are SEHNR and FQNEAQ (reference sequence). The DNA of the CDR3 is TGTGCCAGCAGCCCCGACAGTGCCTTCGTACCCCTCCACTTT. Its translation is CASSPDSAFVPLHF.

This chain links TRBV10-1 with TRBJ2-1; 7 bases align to TRBD1. CDR3 size: 13 residues. J lost 10 bases, V lost 7 bases, and 10 bases had no gene match. Germline CDR1 and CDR2: WNHNN and SYGVQD (reference sequence). CDR3 amino acids: CASNTGDSREQFF. For the CDR3, the DNA is TGCGCCAGCAATACAGGGGATTCAAGGGAGCAGTTCTTC.

This clone appeared a single time. The rearrangement joins TRBV9 to TRBJ1-6; D is undetermined. V lost 0 bases, J lost 7 bases, and 8 bases lay in between. CDR1 is SGDLS and CDR2 is YYNGEE in the germline V gene. The CDR3 contains 14 residues. CDR3 sequence: CASSVGAENSPLHF. Here the CDR3 DNA reads TGTGCCAGCAGCGTAGGGGCAGAAAATTCACCCCTCCACTTT. Full variable domain (outside the CDR3, taken from reference TRBV9 and TRBJ1-6): DSGVTQTPKHLITATGQRVTLRCSPRSGDLSVYWYQQSLDQGLQFLIQYYNGEERAKGNILERFSAQQFPDLHSELNLSSLELGDSALYFCASSVGAENSPLHFGNGTRLTVT.

This chain links TRBV7-2 with TRBJ2-7; the D gene is possibly TRBD1 (6 bases). The CDR3 has 15 amino acids. CDR1 is SGHTA, CDR2 FQGNSA, per germline. Trimming stripped 5 bases from V and 3 bases from J, with 17 bases between. Written as DNA, the CDR3 is TGTGCCAGCAGCCCAGCTACAGGGAAAGGCTACGAGCAGTACTTC. Translated, it gives CASSPATGKGYEQYF.

Details on this clone: Other DNA sequences within the sample encode an identical CDR3. The chain links TRBV5-1 to TRBJ2-7; TRBD2 is a possible D gene (6 bases). Germline assignment: CDR1 SGHRS and CDR2 YFSETQ. This CDR3 comprises 13 residues. The V end lost 3 bases, the J end lost 3 bases, and 10 bases lay between the germline ends. CDR3 sequence (DNA): TGCGCCAGCAGCTCCTCGGGGGACTACGAGCAGTACTTC. Protein: CASSSSGDYEQYF. Looking up the rest from reference TRBV5-1 and TRBJ2-7 gives the full variable domain: KAGVTQTPRYLIKTRGQQVTLSCSPISGHRSVSWYQQTPGQGLQFLFEYFSETQRNKGNFPGRFSGRQFSNSRSEMNVSTLELGDSALYLCASSSSGDYEQYFGPGTRLTVT.

The chain combines TRBV6-6 with TRBJ1-2, with D possibly TRBD1 on 5 matching bases. Looked up from germline, CDR1 is MNHNY and CDR2 is SVGAGI (reference sequence). With 2 bases removed from V and 6 bases from J, the gap between germline ends came to 10 bases. The CDR3 contains 13 residues. The CDR3 protein is CASSYEGRDGYTF. In nucleotides, the CDR3 is TGTGCCAGCAGTTACGAGGGCAGGGATGGCTACACCTTC.

V is TRBV6-1 and J is TRBJ1-1, with 11 bases lining up with TRBD1. CDR3 length: 15 amino acids. J lost 0 bases, V lost 7 bases, and 4 bases had no gene match. Germline CDR1 MNHNS, CDR2 SASEGT. CDR3 nucleotide sequence: TGTGCCAGCAAAGGACAGGGGGCTTTGAACACTGAAGCTTTCTTT. It translates to CASKGQGALNTEAFF.

The genes are TRBV7-2 and TRBJ2-7; 7 bases match TRBD1. Germline CDR1 SGHTA, CDR2 FQGNSA. The CDR3 loop spans 15 amino acids. V gave up 1 base and J gave up 2 bases; unmatched junction bases: 5. The CDR3, as DNA: TGTGCCAGCAGCTTAGATCCGGGACAGACCTACGAGCAGTACTTC. Translated: CASSLDPGQTYEQYF.

The chain uses TRBV7-8 and TRBJ1-6; 7 nucleotides match TRBD1. The germline V gene has CDR1 SGHVS and CDR2 FQNEAQ. Germline trimming cut 5 bases from V and 8 bases from J; bases unmatched to any gene: 12. The CDR3 spans 16 residues. The CDR3: CASSRRQTGQDSPLHF. The CDR3 coding sequence is TGTGCCAGCAGCCGCCGACAGACAGGGCAGGATTCACCCCTCCACTTT.

The chain is built from TRBV30 and TRBJ2-5; 7 nucleotides match TRBD1. Germline V lookup: CDR1 GTSNPN, CDR2 SVGIG (reference sequence). The CDR3 has 12 amino acids. Trimming cost V 4 bases and J 2 bases; bases outside gene matches: 1. CDR3 in amino acids: CAWTRGQETQYF. The CDR3 nucleotides are TGTGCCTGGACCAGGGGGCAAGAGACCCAGTACTTC.

Remarks on this clone: Mismatch with germline at one junction end may stem from a read error. The chain recombines TRBV6-5 with TRBJ2-2, with a possible D match to TRBD1 (6 bases). Germline V lookup: CDR1 MNHEY, CDR2 SVGAGI. CDR3 length: 15 residues. The CDR3 protein is CASSPGVKNPGELFF. CDR3 bases: TGTGCCAGCAGCCCAGGGGTAAAGAACCCCGGGGAGCTGTTTTTT.

The rearrangement joins TRBV4-1 to TRBJ2-2, with TRBD1 matching over 12 bases. This CDR3 has 17 amino acids. J gave up 7 bases and V 2 bases, and 8 bases lay outside the gene matches. Per germline, CDR1 MGHRA and CDR2 YSYEKL. The CDR3 DNA follows: TGCGCCAGCAGCCAATTGTTGGGACAGGGGGCGATCGGGGAGCTGTTTTTT. Translation gives CASSQLLGQGAIGELFF.

The genes are TRBV6-5 and TRBJ1-5; TRBD1 aligns across 7 bases. V dropped 6 bases and J dropped 4; count of bases not matched to a gene: 3. The CDR3 extends over 13 amino acids. Germline V gene lookup returns CDR1 MNHEY and CDR2 SVGAGI. The CDR3 nucleotides are TGTGCCAGCAGGGGGGGACAGAATCAGCCCCAGCATTTT. Translating it yields CASRGGQNQPQHF.

This clone has just one count. As DNA, the CDR3 is TGTGCCAGCAGCCCCGGTAAGGGGCCGGGTGAAAAACTGTTTTTT. Translated: CASSPGKGPGEKLFF. The chain employs TRBV6-5 and TRBJ1-4, with a weak D call TRBD1 (5 bases). Germline V gene data show CDR1 as MNHEY and CDR2 as SVGAGI. V shed 6 bases and J shed 7 bases, with 18 bases lying between them. The CDR3 contains 15 residues.